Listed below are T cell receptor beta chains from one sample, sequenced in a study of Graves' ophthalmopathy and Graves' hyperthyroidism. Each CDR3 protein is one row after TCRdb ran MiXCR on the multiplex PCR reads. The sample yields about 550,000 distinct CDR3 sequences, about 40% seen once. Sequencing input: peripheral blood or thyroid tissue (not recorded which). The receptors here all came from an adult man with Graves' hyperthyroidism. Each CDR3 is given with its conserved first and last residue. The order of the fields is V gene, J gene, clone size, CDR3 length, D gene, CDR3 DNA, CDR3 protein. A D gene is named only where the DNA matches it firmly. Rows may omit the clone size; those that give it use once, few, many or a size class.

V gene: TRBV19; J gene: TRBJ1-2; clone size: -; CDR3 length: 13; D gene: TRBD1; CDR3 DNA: TGTGCCAGTATCTCACAGGGGGTCTATGGCTACACCTTC; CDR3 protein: CASISQGVYGYTF
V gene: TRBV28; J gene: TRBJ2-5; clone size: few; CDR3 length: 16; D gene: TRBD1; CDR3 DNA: TGTGCCAGCAGCTCCCTGGGGACAGGATCTCGGGAGACCCAGTACTTC; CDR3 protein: CASSSLGTGSRETQYF
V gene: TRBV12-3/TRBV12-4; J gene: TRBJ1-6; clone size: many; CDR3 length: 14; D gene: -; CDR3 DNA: TGTGCCAGCAGTTTAGCGGGAGGCTATTCACCCCTCCACTTT; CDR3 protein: CASSLAGGYSPLHF
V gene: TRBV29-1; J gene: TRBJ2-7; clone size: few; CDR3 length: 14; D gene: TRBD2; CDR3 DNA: TGCAGCGCGACCGGGACTAGCGAACTTACGAAACAGTACTTC; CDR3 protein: CSATGTSELTKQYF
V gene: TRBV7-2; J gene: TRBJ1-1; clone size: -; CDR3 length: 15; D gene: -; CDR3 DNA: TGTGCCAGCAGCTTACGGAGTAGCGTTGACACTGAAGCTTTCTTT; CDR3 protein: CASSLRSSVDTEAFF
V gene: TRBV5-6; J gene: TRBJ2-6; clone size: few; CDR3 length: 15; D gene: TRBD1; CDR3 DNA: TGTGCCTGGAGTGCCCCGGGACAGGGGGCCAACGTCCTGACTTTC; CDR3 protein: CAWSAPGQGANVLTF
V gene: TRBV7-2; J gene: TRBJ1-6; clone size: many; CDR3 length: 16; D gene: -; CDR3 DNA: TGTGCCAGCAGCTTAAGGGGGAGCTCCTATAATTCACCCCTCCACTTT; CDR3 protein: CASSLRGSSYNSPLHF
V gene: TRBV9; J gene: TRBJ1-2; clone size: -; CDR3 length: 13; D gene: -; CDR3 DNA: TGTGCCAGCAGCGAACAGGGTGGGGATGGCTACACCTTC; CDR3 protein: CASSEQGGDGYTF
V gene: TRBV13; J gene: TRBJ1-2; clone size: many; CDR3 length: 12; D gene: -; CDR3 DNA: TGTGCCAGCAGCTTAGGCCTCGGGGGCTACACCTTC; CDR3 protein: CASSLGLGGYTF
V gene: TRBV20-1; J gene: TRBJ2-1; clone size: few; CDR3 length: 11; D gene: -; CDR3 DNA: TGCAGTGCTAGAGTGGGGGATGAGCAGTTCTTC; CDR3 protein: CSARVGDEQFF
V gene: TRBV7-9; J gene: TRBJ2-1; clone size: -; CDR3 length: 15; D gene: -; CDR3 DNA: TGTGCCAGCAGCTTAGTGACAGGAGCACACAATGAGCAGTTCTTC; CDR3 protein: CASSLVTGAHNEQFF
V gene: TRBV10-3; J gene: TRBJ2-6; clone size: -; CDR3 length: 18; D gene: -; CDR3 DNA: TGTGCCATCAGTGAGTATAGAGGGGCTAGCGCTGGGGCCAACGTCCTGACTTTC; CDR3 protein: CAISEYRGASAGANVLTF
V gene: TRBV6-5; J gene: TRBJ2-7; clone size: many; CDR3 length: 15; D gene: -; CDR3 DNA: TGTGCCAGCAGTTCCCTCACCCAACGAACCTACGAGCAGTACTTC; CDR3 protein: CASSSLTQRTYEQYF
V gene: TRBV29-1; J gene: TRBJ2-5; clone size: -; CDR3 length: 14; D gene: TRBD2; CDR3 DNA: TGCAGCTACCAGGGACTAGCGGGAGGAGAGACCCAGTACTTC; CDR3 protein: CSYQGLAGGETQYF
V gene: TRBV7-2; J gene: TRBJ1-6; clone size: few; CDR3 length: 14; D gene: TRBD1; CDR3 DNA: TGTGCCAGCAGCCAGGACAGGGTGGCTTCACCCCTCCACTTT; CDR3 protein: CASSQDRVASPLHF
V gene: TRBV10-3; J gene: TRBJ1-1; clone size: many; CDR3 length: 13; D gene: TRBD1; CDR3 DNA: TGTGCCGCAGGGGGCGGATGGAACACTGAAGCTTTCTTT; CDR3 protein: CAAGGGWNTEAFF
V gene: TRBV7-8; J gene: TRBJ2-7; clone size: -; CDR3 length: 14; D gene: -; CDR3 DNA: TGTGCCAGCAGCTTGGAACTGCGGACCTACGAGCAGTACTTC; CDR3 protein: CASSLELRTYEQYF
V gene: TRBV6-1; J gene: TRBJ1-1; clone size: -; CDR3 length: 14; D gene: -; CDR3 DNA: TGTGCCAGCAGTGGGAGGAGTGGTCGCACTGAAGCTTTCTTT; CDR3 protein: CASSGRSGRTEAFF
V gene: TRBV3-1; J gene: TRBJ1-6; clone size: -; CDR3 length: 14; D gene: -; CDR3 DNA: TGTGCCAGCAGCCTCCGGCGGGCGGTTTCACCCCTCCACTTT; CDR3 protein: CASSLRRAVSPLHF
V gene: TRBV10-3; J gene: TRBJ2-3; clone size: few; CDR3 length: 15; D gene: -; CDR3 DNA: TGTGCCATCAGTGAGTCGGGGACTAGCACAGATACGCAGTATTTT; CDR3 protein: CAISESGTSTDTQYF
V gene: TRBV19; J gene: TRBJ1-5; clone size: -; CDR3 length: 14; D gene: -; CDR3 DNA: TGTGCCAGTAGTATAAGGACGGTTAATCAGCCCCAGCATTTT; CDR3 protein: CASSIRTVNQPQHF
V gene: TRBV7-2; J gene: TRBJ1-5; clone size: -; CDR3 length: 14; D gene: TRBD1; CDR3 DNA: TGTGCTTCACGACAGGGGAGGTACCAAGAGACCCAGCATTTT; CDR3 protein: CASRQGRYQETQHF
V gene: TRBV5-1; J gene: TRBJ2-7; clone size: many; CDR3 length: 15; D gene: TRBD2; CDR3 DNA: TGCGCCAGCAGCTTGTCACTAGCGGGAAGGTACGAGCAGTACTTC; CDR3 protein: CASSLSLAGRYEQYF
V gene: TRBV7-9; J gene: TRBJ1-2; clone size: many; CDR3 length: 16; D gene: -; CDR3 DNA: TGTGCCAGCAGCAACATGGGTTGGAGGAATAACTATGGCTACACCTTC; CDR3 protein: CASSNMGWRNNYGYTF
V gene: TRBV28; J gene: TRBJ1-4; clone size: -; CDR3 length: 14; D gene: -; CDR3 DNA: TGTGCCAGCACCCCTTACGCAACTAATGAAAAACTGTTTTTT; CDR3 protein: CASTPYATNEKLFF
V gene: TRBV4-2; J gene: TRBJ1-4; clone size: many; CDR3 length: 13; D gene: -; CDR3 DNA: TGTGCCAGCAGCCAAGAGGGGGGAACGAAACTGTTTTTT; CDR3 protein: CASSQEGGTKLFF
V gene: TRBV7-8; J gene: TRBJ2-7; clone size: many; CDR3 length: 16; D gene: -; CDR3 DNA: TGTGCCAGCAGCTTAGGTGGCCCGGGGCGCTCCTACGAGCAGTACTTC; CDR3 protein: CASSLGGPGRSYEQYF
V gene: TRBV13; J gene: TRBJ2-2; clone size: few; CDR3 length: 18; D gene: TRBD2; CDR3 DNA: TGTGCCAGCAGCTTAGCCCCCCTAGCGGCAAGATTGCGCGGGGAGCTGTTTTTT; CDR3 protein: CASSLAPLAARLRGELFF
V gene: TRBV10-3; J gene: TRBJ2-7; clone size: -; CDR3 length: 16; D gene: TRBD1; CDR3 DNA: TGTGCCATCAGTGATCCCTGGGACAGGGGGGACTACGAGCAGTACTTC; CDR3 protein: CAISDPWDRGDYEQYF
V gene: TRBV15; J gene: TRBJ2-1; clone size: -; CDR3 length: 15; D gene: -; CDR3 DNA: TGTGCCACCAGCAGAACCTTTTTGCGGGGAGATGAGCAGTTCTTC; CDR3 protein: CATSRTFLRGDEQFF
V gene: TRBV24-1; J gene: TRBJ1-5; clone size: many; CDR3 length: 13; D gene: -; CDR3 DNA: TGTGCCACCAGCGGACGGTTCAATCAGCCCCAGCATTTT; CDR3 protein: CATSGRFNQPQHF
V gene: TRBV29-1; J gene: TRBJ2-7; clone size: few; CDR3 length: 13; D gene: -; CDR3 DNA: TGCAGCGTTTTTGGCGGGATGGCCTACGAGCAGTACTTC; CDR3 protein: CSVFGGMAYEQYF
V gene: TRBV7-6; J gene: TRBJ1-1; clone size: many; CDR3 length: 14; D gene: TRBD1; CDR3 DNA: TGTGCCAGTTCCTCAGGGGGCGCGGACACTGAAGCTTTCTTT; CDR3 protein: CASSSGGADTEAFF
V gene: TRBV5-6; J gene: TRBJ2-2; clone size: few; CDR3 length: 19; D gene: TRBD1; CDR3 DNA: TGTGCCAGCAGCTACACGAAAACAGGGGGAGAGGCGAACACCGGGGAGCTGTTTTTT; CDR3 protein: CASSYTKTGGEANTGELFF
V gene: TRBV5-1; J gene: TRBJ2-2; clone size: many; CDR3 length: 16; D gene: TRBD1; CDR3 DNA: TGCGCCAGCGTCGAAGGCAGCAGGGGGCATACCGGGGAGCTGTTTTTT; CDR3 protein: CASVEGSRGHTGELFF
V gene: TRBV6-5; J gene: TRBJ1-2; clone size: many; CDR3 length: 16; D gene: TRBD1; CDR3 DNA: TGTGCCAGCAGTGAACAGGGGGCGTTGTTTAACTATGGCTACACCTTC; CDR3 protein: CASSEQGALFNYGYTF
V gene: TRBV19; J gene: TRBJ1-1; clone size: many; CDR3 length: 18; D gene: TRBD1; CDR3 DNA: TGTGCCAGTAGTATAGACCCCAGGGGGCGCATACGGTACACTGAAGCTTTCTTT; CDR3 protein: CASSIDPRGRIRYTEAFF
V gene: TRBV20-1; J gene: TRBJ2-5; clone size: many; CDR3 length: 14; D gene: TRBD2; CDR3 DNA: TGCAGTGCTAGAGTTAGCGGGGCCCAAGAGACCCAGTACTTC; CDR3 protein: CSARVSGAQETQYF
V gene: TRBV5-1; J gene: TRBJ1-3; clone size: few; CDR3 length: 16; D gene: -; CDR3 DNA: TGCGCCAGCAGCTTGGGGGGCATTAGCTCTGGAAACACCATATATTTT; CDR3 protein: CASSLGGISSGNTIYF
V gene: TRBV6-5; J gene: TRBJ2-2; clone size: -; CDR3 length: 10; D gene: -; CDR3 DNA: TGTGCCATCAGCCCCGGGGGGCTGTTTTTT; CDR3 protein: CAISPGGLFF
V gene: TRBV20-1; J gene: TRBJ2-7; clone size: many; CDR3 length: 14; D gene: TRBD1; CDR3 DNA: TGCAGTGCCCTACCGGGACAGGGGGTCTACGAGCAGTACTTC; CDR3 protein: CSALPGQGVYEQYF
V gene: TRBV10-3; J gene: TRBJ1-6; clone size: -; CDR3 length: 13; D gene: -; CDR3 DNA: TGTGCCATCAGTGCCCCAGGGAATTCACCCCTCCACTTT; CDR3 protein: CAISAPGNSPLHF